This TCR beta chain was profiled in a study of CD8+ T cells in alopecia areata. Findings of the study overall: Scalp sequencing captures resident alphabeta T cells of normal skin too. Tofacitinib produced a significant decrease in scalp clonality and in expanded CD8+ clones among the top 100.

With respect to this clone: Its antigen is as yet unknown.

Trimming stripped 5 bases from V and 4 bases from J, with 17 bases between. The CDR3 is made up of 15 amino acids. Germline-derived CDR1 and CDR2 are SGHTA and FQGNSA. Regarding treatment: oral pan-JAK inhibitor, 5-10 mg twice daily. Sorted populations comprised CD4+ and CD8+ T cells obtained from PBMCs. Investigators isolated RNA and reverse transcribed it into cDNA to act as the sequencing template. TCRdb's copy holds only in-frame clones and misses some; the assay was immunoSEQ multiplex PCR. The sample contains about 180,000 clones, roughly 50% of which appear only once. Sample: CD8+ T cells sorted from blood, taken at week 24, from a patient treated with tofacitinib. This receptor was taken from a human donor with alopecia areata. V gene TRBV7-2 combines with J gene TRBJ1-2, with unresolved D. CDR3 sequence: CASSTRPNGPYGYTF. The CDR3 DNA reads TGTGCCAGCAGCACTCGGCCGAACGGCCCCTATGGCTACACCTTC.